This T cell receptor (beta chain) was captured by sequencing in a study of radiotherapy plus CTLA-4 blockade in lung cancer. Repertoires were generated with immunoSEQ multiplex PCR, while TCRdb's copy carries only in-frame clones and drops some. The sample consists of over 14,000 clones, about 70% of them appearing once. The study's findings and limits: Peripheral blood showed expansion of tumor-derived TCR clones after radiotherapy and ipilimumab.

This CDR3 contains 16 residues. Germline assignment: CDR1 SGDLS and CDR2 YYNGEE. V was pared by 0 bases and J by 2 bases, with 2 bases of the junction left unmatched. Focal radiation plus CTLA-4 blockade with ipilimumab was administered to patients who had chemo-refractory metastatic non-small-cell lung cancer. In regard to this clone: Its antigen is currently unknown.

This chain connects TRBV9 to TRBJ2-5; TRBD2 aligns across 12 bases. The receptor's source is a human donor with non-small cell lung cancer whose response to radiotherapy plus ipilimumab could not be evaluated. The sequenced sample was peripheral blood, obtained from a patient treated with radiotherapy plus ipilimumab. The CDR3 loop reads CASSVALAGGQETQYF. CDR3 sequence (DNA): TGTGCCAGCAGCGTAGCTCTAGCGGGGGGGCAAGAGACCCAGTACTTC.